Reported below is one T cell receptor (beta chain). Its antigen remains unknown. Donors likely had unrecorded immune exposures despite being nominally healthy when sampled. Trimming took 5 bases from V and 1 from J, leaving 11 bases between them. CDR3 length: 14 amino acids. The V gene's germline CDR1 is MNHEY and CDR2 SVGAGI. These data are taken from a study of cytomegalovirus exposure and HLA in healthy donors. Broader study findings: Earlier analysis looked at TCR beta V segments, and most were productive about 90% or about 30% of the time. In a later analysis, compared with equally common non-associated chains, HLA-associated beta chains were more expanded.

The PCR was carried out with 60 Vbeta primers and 13 Jbeta primers. TCRdb's copy holds only in-frame clones and misses some; the assay was immunoSEQ multiplex PCR. Of around 170,000 clones in the sample, around 83% were seen once. V is TRBV6-5 and J is TRBJ1-1; possible D gene TRBD1, 5 bases. The material sequenced was PBMCs. This TCR was sampled from a woman aged 18-29 years in good health and CMV-seronegative. CDR3 sequence (DNA): TGTGCCAGCAGTACCCGGGGGACGAACACTGAAGCTTTCTTT. It yields the protein CASSTRGTNTEAFF.